Presented here are 32 T cell receptor beta chains from one specimen sequenced in a study of shared clonotypes between healthy human individuals. The method was immunoSEQ multiplex PCR; TCRdb's version includes in-frame clones alone and lacks a portion of them. The data show approximately 1,000,000 clones, 60% to 80% seen once. Sequencing was done on a sample of memory CD4+ T cells from PBMCs. Described subset: CD45RA-negative fraction. The origin of the receptors is a man younger than 35 in good health. Some clones in this sample may be carry-over from other donors' samples.

The chain has TRBV19 and TRBJ1-1; D gene ambiguous. Looked up from germline, CDR1 is LNHDA and CDR2 is SQIVND (reference sequence). The CDR3 is made up of 13 amino acids. Trimming removed 3 bases at V and 1 base at J, with 6 bases between. Written as DNA, the CDR3 is TGTGCCAGTAGTATGATCGGGAACACTGAAGCTTTCTTT. Its protein product is CASSMIGNTEAFF.

The rearrangement joins TRBV28 to TRBJ2-2, with 13 bases identical to TRBD2. V lost 5 bases to trimming and J lost 6 bases; unmatched junction nucleotides: 9. CDR3 size: 17 residues. Germline V lookup: CDR1 MDHEN, CDR2 SYDVKM. This CDR3 is CASSPRTSGSISGELFF. The CDR3 nucleotides are TGTGCCAGCAGTCCTCGGACTAGCGGGAGTATTTCCGGGGAGCTGTTTTTT. Variable domain in full (rest from reference TRBV28 and TRBJ2-2): DVKVTQSSRYLVKRTGEKVFLECVQDMDHENMFWYRQDPGLGLRLIYFSYDVKMKEKGDIPEGYSVSREKKERFSLILESASTNQTSMYLCASSPRTSGSISGELFFGEGSRLTVL.

This clone has only one observation. The chain uses TRBV7-2 and TRBJ2-1, with D unclear. This CDR3 is built from 15 residues. CDR1 is SGHTA and CDR2 is FQGNSA in the germline V gene. V was cut by 1 base and J by 2 bases, with 9 bases left in between. CDR3 sequence: CASSLDLNPYNEQFF. The DNA of the CDR3 is TGTGCCAGCAGCTTAGATTTGAACCCCTACAATGAGCAGTTCTTC.

The gene calls are TRBV15 and TRBJ1-3, with D perhaps TRBD1 (6 bases). This CDR3 comprises 16 residues. Trimming stripped 1 base from V and 4 bases from J, with 14 bases between. Per germline, CDR1 LNHNV and CDR2 YYDKDF (reference sequence). CDR3 residues: CATSRGGGDRGNTIYF. In DNA form, the CDR3 reads TGTGCCACCAGCAGAGGAGGAGGAGACAGGGGAAACACCATATATTTT. Using reference TRBV15 and TRBJ1-3 for the parts outside the CDR3, the full variable domain is DAMVIQNPRYQVTQFGKPVTLSCSQTLNHNVMYWYQQKSSQAPKLLFHYYDKDFNNEADTPDNFQSRRPNTSFCFLDIRSPGLGDTAMYLCATSRGGGDRGNTIYFGEGSWLTVV.

The chain joins TRBV5-1 to TRBJ2-1, with 10 bases matching TRBD2. The CDR3 has 14 residues. J was trimmed by 12 bases and V by 4 bases; bases with no gene match: 10. Germline V lookup: CDR1 SGHRS, CDR2 YFSETQ. In DNA form, the CDR3 reads TGCGCCAGCAGCGGTAGCGGGAGGTTGTCGCGGCAGTTCTTC. It specifies CASSGSGRLSRQFF. Full variable domain (missing parts from reference TRBV5-1 and TRBJ2-1): KAGVTQTPRYLIKTRGQQVTLSCSPISGHRSVSWYQQTPGQGLQFLFEYFSETQRNKGNFPGRFSGRQFSNSRSEMNVSTLELGDSALYLCASSGSGRLSRQFFGPGTRLTVL.

The chain couples TRBV7-2 to TRBJ2-1, with D tentatively TRBD1 (6 bases). This CDR3 region has 11 residues. Trimming took 4 bases from V and 13 from J, leaving 11 bases between them. CDR1 SGHTA and CDR2 FQGNSA come from the germline V gene. In nucleotides, the CDR3 is TGTGCCAGCAGCTCCACAGGGCTCCAGTTCTTC. This gives the protein CASSSTGLQFF. The full variable domain, its missing parts supplied by reference TRBV7-2 and TRBJ2-1, is GAGVSQSPSNKVTEKGKDVELRCDPISGHTALYWYRQSLGQGLEFLIYFQGNSAPDKSGLPSDRFSAERTGGSVSTLTIQRTQQEDSAVYLCASSSTGLQFFGPGTRLTVL.

The genes are TRBV18 and TRBJ1-5; 7 bases line up with TRBD1. CDR1 and CDR2 (germline): KGHSH, LQKENI. The CDR3 contains 16 residues. Losses at the gene ends were 0 bases for V and 5 bases for J; bases not matched to a gene: 7. CDR3 nucleotides: TGTGCCAGCTCACCACCTTCGTCTCAGGGGGATCAGCCCCAGCATTTT. Amino acid sequence: CASSPPSSQGDQPQHF. The full variable domain, completed using reference TRBV18 and TRBJ1-5, is NAGVMQNPRHLVRRRGQEARLRCSPMKGHSHVYWYRQLPEEGLKFMVYLQKENIIDESGMPKERFSAEFPKEGPSILRIQQVVRGDSAAYFCASSPPSSQGDQPQHFGDGTRLSIL.

The chain employs TRBV18 and TRBJ2-5; 10 positions agree with TRBD2. V lost 6 bases to trimming and J lost 7 bases; unmatched junction nucleotides: 14. CDR1 and CDR2 from the germline V gene are KGHSH and LQKENI. This CDR3 contains 16 residues. CDR3 region: CASSEAGLAGVGTQYF. Written as DNA, the CDR3 is TGTGCCAGCTCCGAGGCCGGGCTAGCGGGAGTAGGGACCCAGTACTTC.

This clone was recorded once. The chain links TRBV6-5 to TRBJ1-1, with no clear D. The germline V and J ends were trimmed by 1 base and 1 base, with 10 bases remaining between them. The germline CDR1 and CDR2 sequences are MNHEY and SVGAGI. The CDR3 is 15 residues long. CDR3 nucleotides: TGTGCCAGCAGTTACTGGGCGGTAGGGAACACTGAAGCTTTCTTT. Its protein is CASSYWAVGNTEAFF.

This clone was seen ten or more times. Different DNA sequences within this sample yield the same CDR3. V and J are TRBV4-1 and TRBJ2-7, with TRBD1 as a possible D gene (5 bases). This CDR3 contains 13 residues. The germline V gene encodes CDR1 MGHRA and CDR2 YSYEKL. V was cut by 4 bases and J by 0 bases, with 7 bases left in between. CDR3 amino acids: CASSRTISYEQYF. DNA of the CDR3: TGCGCCAGCAGCCGGACAATCTCCTACGAGCAGTACTTC.

The chain carries TRBV28 and TRBJ2-3; 12 positions agree with TRBD2. This CDR3 comprises 16 residues. The V segment lost 11 bases and the J segment 3 bases; nucleotides outside the gene matches: 12. Germline-derived CDR1 and CDR2 are MDHEN and SYDVKM. Here the CDR3 reads CAVGASGRAGTDTQYF. The CDR3 DNA is TGTGCCGTTGGGGCTAGCGGGAGGGCCGGGACAGATACGCAGTATTTT.

On this clone itself: Other DNA variants within this sample encode the same CDR3. The CDR3 spells CASSLTVYGYTF. As DNA, the CDR3 is TGTGCCAGCAGCTTAACGGTCTATGGCTACACCTTC. The chain joins TRBV7-9 to TRBJ1-2; D is undetermined. Germline values: CDR1 SEHNR, CDR2 FQNEAQ (reference sequence). The CDR3 sequence is 12 residues long. V was shortened by 2 bases and J by 4 bases, with 5 bases between the two germline ends.

The CDR3 DNA reads as TGTGCCATCAGAGCTAGCGGGAGGGGGCAAGAGACCCAGTACTTC. Residues: CAIRASGRGQETQYF. J is TRBJ2-5 and V is TRBV10-3; 12 bases map to TRBD2. V lost 6 bases to trimming and J lost 2 bases; unmatched junction nucleotides: 4. The CDR3 runs 15 residues. Germline CDR1 and CDR2: ENHRY and SYGVKD.

The chain uses TRBV7-2 and TRBJ2-7; D unclear. Germline values: CDR1 SGHTA, CDR2 FQGNSA. CDR3 size: 13 residues. V was trimmed by 0 bases and J by 5 bases, leaving 8 bases between them. This CDR3 reads CASSLARRDEQYF. Here the CDR3 DNA reads TGTGCCAGCAGCTTAGCGCGCCGGGACGAGCAGTACTTC.

This chain joins TRBV5-1 and TRBJ1-1, with D possibly TRBD1 on 5 matching bases. V lost 0 bases and J 0 bases, leaving 15 bases between the germline ends. The CDR3 spans 17 residues. CDR1 is SGHRS and CDR2 is YFSETQ in the germline V gene. The CDR3 region is CASSLDGGAVMNTEAFF. The CDR3 region has the DNA TGCGCCAGCAGCTTGGATGGGGGTGCGGTTATGAACACTGAAGCTTTCTTT. Combining the CDR3 with reference TRBV5-1 and TRBJ1-1 gives the whole variable domain KAGVTQTPRYLIKTRGQQVTLSCSPISGHRSVSWYQQTPGQGLQFLFEYFSETQRNKGNFPGRFSGRQFSNSRSEMNVSTLELGDSALYLCASSLDGGAVMNTEAFFGQGTRLTVV.

The V call is TRBV2, the J call TRBJ2-1, with 7 positions matching TRBD1. Germline trimming cut 8 bases from V and 5 bases from J; bases unmatched to any gene: 15. Germline CDR1 is SNHLY and CDR2 is FYNNEI. The CDR3 is 16 residues long. CDR3 in amino acids: CASRTPQTGLNNEQFF. As DNA, the CDR3 is TGTGCCAGCCGTACCCCCCAGACAGGGCTTAACAATGAGCAGTTCTTC.

The rearrangement uses TRBV28 and TRBJ2-5; TRBD1 aligns across 11 bases. CDR3 size: 15 residues. V lost 2 bases to trimming and J lost 4 bases; unmatched junction nucleotides: 3. In germline, CDR1 is MDHEN, CDR2 SYDVKM. The CDR3 sequence: CASSLGGTGGETQYF. The CDR3 DNA follows: TGTGCCAGCAGTTTAGGCGGGACAGGGGGAGAGACCCAGTACTTC.

In its sample, this clone was seen a few times. V gene TRBV2 combines with J gene TRBJ1-1; possible D gene TRBD1, 5 bases. Deletions cut 7 bases from V and 8 bases from J, with 14 bases between. Germline V gene data show CDR1 as SNHLY and CDR2 as FYNNEI. The CDR3 spans 12 residues. The CDR3 is CASTKGPEEAFF. CDR3 nucleotides: TGTGCCAGCACAAAGGGGCCGGAAGAAGCTTTCTTT.

The gene calls are TRBV11-1 and TRBJ2-5; no clear D gene. V lost 5 bases, J lost 0 bases, and 13 bases lay in between. The germline V gene has CDR1 SGHAT and CDR2 FQDESV (reference sequence). CDR3 length equals 15 residues. The CDR3 DNA is TGTGCCAGCAGCCTCGGAAACGTGTACCAAGAGACCCAGTACTTC. This translates into CASSLGNVYQETQYF.

The genes are TRBV19 and TRBJ2-5, with TRBD1 matching 8 bases. Germline V gene sequence: CDR1 LNHDA, CDR2 SQIVND (reference sequence). The J segment lost 3 bases and the V segment lost 6 bases, leaving 3 bases of the junction unmatched. The CDR3 totals 13 residues. The DNA of the CDR3 is TGTGCCAGTAGGGACAGGGCCAAAGAGACCCAGTACTTC. This gives the protein CASRDRAKETQYF.

The chain links TRBV19 to TRBJ1-5; 7 bases align to TRBD1. CDR1 LNHDA and CDR2 SQIVND come from the germline V gene (reference sequence). This CDR3 region has 16 residues. With V trimmed by 5 bases and J by 2 bases, 9 bases remained unmatched. CDR3 in amino acids: CASSASYRGRNQPQHF. CDR3 coding DNA: TGTGCCAGTAGTGCCTCCTACAGGGGTCGCAATCAGCCCCAGCATTTT.

This clone was seen only once. The chain carries TRBV28 and TRBJ2-7; 7 bases map to TRBD2. J was trimmed by 3 bases and V by 3 bases; bases with no gene match: 5. The CDR3 sequence is 14 residues long. CDR1 is MDHEN and CDR2 is SYDVKM in the germline V gene. DNA for the CDR3: TGTGCCAGCAGTTTTCCCTTAGCGGGCTACGAGCAGTACTTC. Translation: CASSFPLAGYEQYF.

This clone was counted only a few times. CDR3 nucleotide sequence: TGTGCCAGCAGTGAAGGAAAAGCGAACACTGAAGCTTTCTTT. Translation: CASSEGKANTEAFF. The genes are TRBV25-1 and TRBJ1-1; D not resolved. With 2 bases removed from V and 1 base from J, the gap between germline ends came to 8 bases. This CDR3 is built from 14 residues. Germline CDR1 and CDR2: MGHDK and SYGVNS.

The table lists this clone with a few counts. This chain's CDR3 is CASSPGQQMNTEAFF. The CDR3 nucleotides read TGCGCCAGCAGCCCGGGACAACAAATGAACACTGAAGCTTTCTTT. The chain combines TRBV5-1 with TRBJ1-1; D perhaps matches TRBD1 (6 bases). The length of the CDR3 is 15 residues. The germline V and J ends were trimmed by 4 bases and 0 bases, with 13 bases remaining between them. Germline V gene sequence: CDR1 SGHRS, CDR2 YFSETQ. Filled out from reference TRBV5-1 and TRBJ1-1, the complete variable domain reads KAGVTQTPRYLIKTRGQQVTLSCSPISGHRSVSWYQQTPGQGLQFLFEYFSETQRNKGNFPGRFSGRQFSNSRSEMNVSTLELGDSALYLCASSPGQQMNTEAFFGQGTRLTVV.

This chain joins TRBV7-9 and TRBJ1-1; 7 nucleotides agree with TRBD1. V lost 2 bases to trimming and J lost 1 base; unmatched junction nucleotides: 1. There are 14 residues in the CDR3. Germline CDR1 reads SEHNR; CDR2 reads FQNEAQ (reference sequence). CDR3 sequence (DNA): TGTGCCAGCAGCTTAAGGACAGGGAACACTGAAGCTTTCTTT. It encodes CASSLRTGNTEAFF.

This CDR3 is CASRLSRTSYTDTQYF. Written as DNA, the CDR3 is TGTGCCAGCAGACTCTCGAGGACATCCTACACAGATACGCAGTATTTT. The V call is TRBV7-9, the J call TRBJ2-3, with D possibly TRBD1 on 5 matching bases. The CDR3 loop spans 16 amino acids. The germline V and J ends were trimmed by 6 bases and 2 bases, with 18 bases remaining between them. The germline CDR1 and CDR2 sequences are SEHNR and FQNEAQ (reference sequence).

The count of this clone is one. CDR3 coding DNA: TGCGCCAGCAGCCCACAGGGGGCAGAGGGCTACACCTTC. Its translation is CASSPQGAEGYTF. The J gene is TRBJ1-2, the V gene TRBV5-1; 9 bases map to TRBD1. CDR3 size: 13 residues. V dropped 4 bases and J dropped 8; count of bases not matched to a gene: 6. CDR1 is SGHRS, CDR2 YFSETQ, per germline.

This clone was observed once. The chain couples TRBV28 to TRBJ2-1, with D uncertain. Trimming cost V 3 bases and J 8 bases, with 20 bases left between them. The CDR3 totals 16 residues. CDR1 MDHEN and CDR2 SYDVKM come from the germline V gene. In nucleotides, the CDR3 is TGTGCCAGCAGTTTTCATCTACGTCTCCGAAGCTATGAGCAGTTCTTC. Translated: CASSFHLRLRSYEQFF.

The CDR3 bases are TGTGCCAGCGCTAGGGGGCAAGAGACCCAGTACTTC. Its translation is CASARGQETQYF. The rearrangement joins TRBV5-4 to TRBJ2-5; D possibly corresponds to TRBD1 (6 bases). Trimming removed 7 bases at V and 2 bases at J, with 9 bases between. The CDR3 is made up of 12 amino acids. Germline loops: CDR1 SGHNT, CDR2 YYREEE (reference sequence).

This chain links TRBV9 with TRBJ1-1; no firm D call. Deletions cut 3 bases from V and 2 bases from J, with 14 bases between. Germline V gene lookup returns CDR1 SGDLS and CDR2 YYNGEE. The CDR3 has 15 residues. The CDR3 protein is CASSADPLGNTEAFF. The CDR3 DNA is TGTGCCAGCAGCGCTGACCCCCTTGGTAACACTGAAGCTTTCTTT.

The chain carries TRBV30 and TRBJ2-5; tentative D call: TRBD2 (6 bases). The germline V and J ends were trimmed by 2 bases and 7 bases, with 20 bases remaining between them. Germline values: CDR1 GTSNPN, CDR2 SVGIG (reference sequence). The CDR3 is made up of 15 amino acids. The CDR3 is CAWSIPGLLGVTQYF. In DNA, the CDR3 is TGTGCCTGGAGTATACCGGGACTTCTGGGGGTGACCCAGTACTTC.

The rearrangement uses TRBV5-1 and TRBJ1-1, with D perhaps TRBD1 (5 bases). Trimming cost V 0 bases and J 5 bases, with 14 bases left between them. The CDR3 is made up of 15 amino acids. Germline assignment: CDR1 SGHRS and CDR2 YFSETQ. In DNA, the CDR3 is TGCGCCAGCAGCTTGGGAGGGTCAGGGAGAACTGAAGCTTTCTTT. This encodes CASSLGGSGRTEAFF.